The 28 T cell receptor beta chains below all came from one sample that was sequenced in a study of ipilimumab plus nivolumab after autologous stem cell transplantation. Assay used: immunoSEQ multiplex PCR; TCRdb lists only in-frame clones, some missing. The sample yields around 21,000 clones, over 75% seen once. The sequenced sample was PBMCs, obtained in a trial of ipilimumab plus nivolumab as post-transplant consolidation. Receptor source: a male donor with diffuse large B-cell lymphoma.

The chain carries TRBV5-4 and TRBJ1-2; 8 nucleotides align to TRBD1. The CDR3 runs 17 residues. The junction had 13 bases not matched to a gene; V was cut back by 2 bases and J by 4 bases. From germline, CDR1 is SGHNT and CDR2 YYREEE (reference sequence). CDR3 DNA: TGTGCCAGCAGCTTTGTGACAGGGGAAAGGACTGGCTATGGCTACACCTTC. This encodes CASSFVTGERTGYGYTF.

The genes are TRBV6-6 and TRBJ1-4; 8 bases match TRBD1. Looked up from germline, CDR1 is MNHNY and CDR2 is SVGAGI (reference sequence). Germline trimming cut 7 bases from V and 8 bases from J; bases unmatched to any gene: 9. The CDR3 runs 14 residues. CDR3 nucleotides: TGTGCCAGCAACGACTCAGGGGGCGGCGAAAAACTGTTTTTT. Amino acid sequence: CASNDSGGGEKLFF.

The chain carries TRBV6-6 and TRBJ1-6; 7 nucleotides agree with TRBD1. The CDR3 has 14 residues. The germline V gene has CDR1 MNHNY and CDR2 SVGAGI (reference sequence). Losses at the gene ends were 3 bases for V and 9 bases for J; bases not matched to a gene: 5. The CDR3 sequence: CASSYGTVFSPLHF. CDR3 coding DNA: TGTGCCAGCAGTTATGGGACAGTCTTTTCACCCCTCCACTTT.

This clone occurred a few times. The chain recombines TRBV5-3 with TRBJ2-7, with unresolved D. TRBV5-3 counts as an open reading frame of uncertain function. The CDR3 is made up of 11 amino acids. Trimming pared 8 bases from V and 1 base from J, leaving 7 bases between. The CDR3 loop is CASGESYEQYF. In DNA, the CDR3 is TGTGCCAGCGGCGAGTCCTACGAGCAGTACTTC.

This clone occurred once. The rearrangement joins TRBV28 to TRBJ2-3; 7 bases match TRBD1. V was pared by 8 bases and J by 2 bases, with 1 base of the junction left unmatched. Per germline, CDR1 MDHEN and CDR2 SYDVKM. The CDR3 has 12 amino acids. The CDR3 protein is CASEGATDTQYF. The CDR3 bases are TGTGCCAGCGAGGGGGCCACAGATACGCAGTATTTT.

This clone was counted between two and nine times. J is TRBJ1-1 and V is TRBV29-1; D is perhaps TRBD1 (6 bases). The CDR3 is 13 residues long. The V and J ends lost 8 bases and 5 bases respectively, with 18 bases between them. Germline CDR1 reads SQVTM; CDR2 reads ANQGSEA. CDR3 sequence (DNA): TGCAGCTATACAAAGCTTCAGGGGACTGAAGCTTTCTTT. This codes for CSYTKLQGTEAFF.

The gene calls are TRBV2 and TRBJ1-1; D remains unclear. CDR3 length: 12 amino acids. Germline lookup yields CDR1 SNHLY and CDR2 FYNNEI. V was clipped by 6 bases and J by 4 bases, with 9 bases between them. The CDR3 spells CASRALGTEAFF. The CDR3 DNA sequence: TGTGCCAGCAGAGCCTTGGGCACTGAAGCTTTCTTT. The full variable domain, in which reference TRBV2 and TRBJ1-1 provide the parts outside the CDR3, is EPEVTQTPSHQVTQMGQEVILRCVPISNHLYFYWYRQILGQKVEFLVSFYNNEISEKSEIFDDQFSVERPDGSNFTLKIRSTKLEDSAMYFCASRALGTEAFFGQGTRLTVV.

J is TRBJ2-2 and V is TRBV6-5; the match to TRBD2 covers 7 bases. Germline loops: CDR1 MNHEY, CDR2 SVGAGI. The ends lost 8 bases at V and 7 bases at J; junction bases unmatched: 13. The CDR3 totals 15 residues. The CDR3 sequence: CASRRWTRMVGELFF. As DNA, the CDR3 is TGTGCCAGCCGGAGGTGGACTAGAATGGTCGGGGAGCTGTTTTTT.

The gene calls are TRBV9 and TRBJ2-5; D call uncertain. This CDR3 spans 14 amino acids. V dropped 3 bases and J dropped 1 base, with 10 bases sitting between them. Germline CDR1 reads SGDLS; CDR2 reads YYNGEE. This CDR3 is CASSAGFLQETQYF. Here the CDR3 DNA reads TGTGCCAGCAGCGCCGGCTTCCTCCAAGAGACCCAGTACTTC.

This clone has a handful of counts. This chain joins TRBV27 and TRBJ2-5; the D gene is possibly TRBD2 (6 bases). The V end was cut by 5 bases, the J end by 6 bases, with 16 bases between. Germline V CDR1 and CDR2: MNHEY, SMNVEV (reference sequence). The CDR3 has 14 residues. CDR3: CASSLLGGIKTQYF. In DNA form, the CDR3 reads TGTGCCAGCAGTCTCCTCGGGGGTATAAAGACCCAGTACTTC.

J is TRBJ1-1 and V is TRBV6-9; D unresolved. CDR3 length: 13 residues. Germline CDR1 is MNHGY and CDR2 is SVAAGI. Trimming cost V 6 bases and J 7 bases, with 15 bases left between them. As DNA, the CDR3 is TGTGCCAGCAGCCAAGGACGGAGGCTTGAAGCTTTCTTT. It codes for CASSQGRRLEAFF.

The rearrangement links TRBV28 to TRBJ2-3, with 7 bases that match TRBD1. From germline, CDR1 is MDHEN and CDR2 SYDVKM. The CDR3 loop spans 15 amino acids. Germline trimming cut 11 bases from V and 2 bases from J; bases unmatched to any gene: 13. The DNA for the CDR3 is TGTGCCGTTGTGGGATTGACAGGGCCCACAGATACGCAGTATTTT. It yields the protein CAVVGLTGPTDTQYF.

This chain connects TRBV11-2 to TRBJ1-2; a possible D gene is TRBD1 (5 bases). This CDR3 is built from 13 residues. Germline loops: CDR1 SGHAT, CDR2 FQNNGV. Trimming took off 3 bases at V and 8 bases at J, with 13 bases between the two ends. CDR3: CASSLGQRTGYTF. CDR3 DNA: TGTGCCAGCAGCTTGGGGCAGAGGACGGGCTACACCTTC.

The chain links TRBV4-2 to TRBJ1-1; D is uncertain. The CDR3 extends over 13 amino acids. Per germline, CDR1 LGHNA and CDR2 YNFKEQ. V lost 1 base to trimming and J lost 3 bases, with 6 bases between them. Written as DNA, the CDR3 is TGTGCCAGCAGCCAAGCACGCTACACTGAAGCTTTCTTT. This sequence encodes CASSQARYTEAFF.

The genes are TRBV11-3 and TRBJ2-1; TRBD2 is a possible D gene (6 bases). Deletions cut 1 base from V and 4 bases from J, with 14 bases between. Per germline, CDR1 SGHNT and CDR2 YENEEA. The CDR3 covers 16 residues. The CDR3 nucleotides read TGTGCCAGCAGCTTAGTGTGGAGGGACCCATACAATGAGCAGTTCTTC. It encodes CASSLVWRDPYNEQFF.

The CDR3: CASSGEGRPQETQYF. The CDR3 DNA sequence: TGCGCCAGCAGCGGGGAGGGCCGGCCTCAAGAGACCCAGTACTTC. V gene TRBV5-1 combines with J gene TRBJ2-5; 7 nucleotides align to TRBD2. The CDR3 sequence is 15 residues long. CDR1 and CDR2 from the germline V gene are SGHRS and YFSETQ. V was clipped by 4 bases and J by 2 bases; unmatched bases: 8.

V is TRBV5-5 and J is TRBJ1-4, with 10 bases that match TRBD1. The length of the CDR3 is 15 residues. V lost 4 bases, J lost 8 bases, and 8 bases stayed unmatched. Germline lookup yields CDR1 SGHKS and CDR2 YYEKEE (reference sequence). This CDR3 reads CASSPRDRGGEKLFF. In nucleotides, the CDR3 is TGTGCCAGCAGCCCCAGGGACAGGGGAGGGGAAAAACTGTTTTTT.

The chain combines TRBV7-2 with TRBJ2-3; D gene ambiguous. Trimming pared 4 bases from V and 5 bases from J, leaving 7 bases between. The CDR3 consists of 12 residues. In germline, CDR1 is SGHTA, CDR2 FQGNSA. This chain's CDR3 is CASSSNRDTQYF. The DNA of the CDR3 is TGTGCCAGCAGCTCTAACCGAGATACGCAGTATTTT. The complete variable domain, with remaining parts taken from reference TRBV7-2 and TRBJ2-3, reads GAGVSQSPSNKVTEKGKDVELRCDPISGHTALYWYRQSLGQGLEFLIYFQGNSAPDKSGLPSDRFSAERTGGSVSTLTIQRTQQEDSAVYLCASSSNRDTQYFGPGTRLTVL.

The chain joins TRBV10-1 to TRBJ2-3; TRBD1 matches at 8 bases. In germline, CDR1 is WNHNN, CDR2 SYGVQD (reference sequence). The CDR3 consists of 15 residues. V lost 1 base, J lost 5 bases, and 5 bases stayed unmatched. CDR3 amino acids: CASSEWAGGIDTQYF. Written as DNA, the CDR3 is TGCGCCAGCAGTGAGTGGGCAGGGGGCATAGATACGCAGTATTTT.

The chain uses TRBV7-6 and TRBJ1-1, with TRBD1 as a possible D gene (5 bases). V was shortened by 2 bases and J by 5 bases, with 12 bases between the two germline ends. The CDR3 covers 14 residues. Per the germline V gene, CDR1 is SGHVS and CDR2 is FNYEAQ. Here the CDR3 DNA reads TGTGCCAGCAGCTTACAGGGATGGGGGACTGAAGCTTTCTTT. Translating it yields CASSLQGWGTEAFF.

The V call is TRBV5-1, the J call TRBJ2-3; 11 nucleotides line up with TRBD2. The CDR3 contains 17 residues. CDR1 SGHRS and CDR2 YFSETQ come from the germline V gene. The V segment lost 4 bases and the J segment 2 bases; nucleotides outside the gene matches: 9. The CDR3 DNA reads as TGCGCCAGCAGCGCAGAGGGTAGCGGGGGGGCCACAGATACGCAGTATTTT. Encoded protein: CASSAEGSGGATDTQYF.

The V and J genes are TRBV7-9 and TRBJ1-6; possible D gene TRBD1, 6 bases. Germline-derived CDR1 and CDR2 are SEHNR and FQNEAQ (reference sequence). V shed 4 bases and J shed 7 bases, with 20 bases lying between them. The CDR3 has 17 amino acids. CDR3 sequence reads: CASSSIRGGAENSPLHF. For the CDR3, the DNA is TGTGCCAGCAGCTCCATCCGGGGGGGGGCCGAGAATTCACCCCTCCACTTT.

This clone was seen a single time. This chain links TRBV7-6 with TRBJ1-2, with 7 nucleotides matching TRBD1. The germline V gene has CDR1 SGHVS and CDR2 FNYEAQ. V was pared by 5 bases and J by 8 bases, with 8 bases of the junction left unmatched. The CDR3 totals 13 residues. The CDR3 region is CASSSRQGDGYTF. CDR3 coding DNA: TGTGCCAGCAGCAGCAGACAGGGAGACGGCTACACCTTC.

This rearrangement joins TRBV10-1 to TRBJ2-5, with unresolved D. The length of the CDR3 is 10 residues. Trimming pared 5 bases from V and 5 bases from J, leaving 3 bases between. Germline CDR1 is WNHNN and CDR2 is SYGVQD (reference sequence). In nucleotides, the CDR3 is TGCGCCAGCAGTATGGAGACCCAGTACTTC. This gives the protein CASSMETQYF.

The rearrangement uses TRBV11-2 and TRBJ2-5; 7 bases align to TRBD2. This CDR3 comprises 13 residues. Germline trimming cut 7 bases from V and 4 bases from J; bases unmatched to any gene: 6. Germline V lookup: CDR1 SGHAT, CDR2 FQNNGV. The CDR3 nucleotides read TGTGCCAGCACCCATCCGGGGGGAGAGACCCAGTACTTC. Its translation: CASTHPGGETQYF.

This chain joins TRBV6-1 and TRBJ2-1; no clear D gene. The CDR3 runs to 13 residues. Trimming pared 6 bases from V and 6 bases from J, leaving 12 bases between. Germline assignment: CDR1 MNHNS and CDR2 SASEGT. DNA of the CDR3: TGTGCCAGCAGCGTCGGAGTCTCCAATGAGCAGTTCTTC. Translation: CASSVGVSNEQFF.

The chain is built from TRBV19 and TRBJ2-7, with D hard to call. Germline values: CDR1 LNHDA, CDR2 SQIVND (reference sequence). This CDR3 is built from 14 residues. V lost 10 bases and J lost 7, with 23 bases in between. CDR3 nucleotide sequence: TGTGCCACGGAACGGAAGAAAGGGTTCGGGGAGCAGTACTTC. Translated: CATERKKGFGEQYF.

In this sample, this clone turned up a few times. The chain combines TRBV5-6 with TRBJ2-7, with D unclear. The V end was cut by 2 bases, the J end by 0 bases, with 6 bases between. Germline V lookup: CDR1 SGHDT, CDR2 YYEEEE. This CDR3 is 13 amino acids long. Here the CDR3 reads CASSFVGSYEQYF. CDR3 bases: TGTGCCAGCAGCTTTGTGGGCTCCTACGAGCAGTACTTC.